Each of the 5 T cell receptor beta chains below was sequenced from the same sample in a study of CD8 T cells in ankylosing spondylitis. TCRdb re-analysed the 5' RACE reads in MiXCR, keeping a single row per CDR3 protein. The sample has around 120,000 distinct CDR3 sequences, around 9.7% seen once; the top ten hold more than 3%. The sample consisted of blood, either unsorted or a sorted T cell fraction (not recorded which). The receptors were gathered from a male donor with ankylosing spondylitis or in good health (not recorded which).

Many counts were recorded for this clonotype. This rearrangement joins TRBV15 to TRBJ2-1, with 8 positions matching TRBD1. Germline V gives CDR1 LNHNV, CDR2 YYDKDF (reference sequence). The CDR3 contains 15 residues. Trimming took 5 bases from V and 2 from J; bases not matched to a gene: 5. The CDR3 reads CATSLRDRTYNEQFF. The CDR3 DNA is TGTGCCACCAGCCTACGGGACAGGACCTACAATGAGCAGTTCTTC.

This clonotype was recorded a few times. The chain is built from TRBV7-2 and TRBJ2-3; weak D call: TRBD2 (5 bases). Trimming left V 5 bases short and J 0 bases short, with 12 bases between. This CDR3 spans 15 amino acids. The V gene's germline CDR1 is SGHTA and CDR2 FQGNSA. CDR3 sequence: CASSVMRTSTDTQYF. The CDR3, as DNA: TGTGCCAGCAGCGTCATGAGGACTAGCACAGATACGCAGTATTTT.

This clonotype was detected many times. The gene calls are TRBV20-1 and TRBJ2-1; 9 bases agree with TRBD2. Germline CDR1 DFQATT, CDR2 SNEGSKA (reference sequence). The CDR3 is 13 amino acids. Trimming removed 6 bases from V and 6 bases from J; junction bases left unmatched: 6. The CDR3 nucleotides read TGCAGTGCCCCGGGACTAGCTCTCAATGAGCAGTTCTTC. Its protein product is CSAPGLALNEQFF.

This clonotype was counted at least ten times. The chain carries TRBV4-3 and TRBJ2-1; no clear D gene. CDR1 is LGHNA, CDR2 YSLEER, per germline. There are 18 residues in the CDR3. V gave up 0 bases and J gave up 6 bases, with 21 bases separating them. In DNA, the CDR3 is TGCGCCAGCAGCCAAGATGCCGGCAGCGTCCGACCTGGCAATGAGCAGTTCTTC. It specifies CASSQDAGSVRPGNEQFF.

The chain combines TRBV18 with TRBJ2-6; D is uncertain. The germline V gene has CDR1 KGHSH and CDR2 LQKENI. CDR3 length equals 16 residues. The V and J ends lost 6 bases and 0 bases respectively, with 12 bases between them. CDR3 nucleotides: TGTGCCAGCTCGACCGACGTCCTCTCTGGGGCCAACGTCCTGACTTTC. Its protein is CASSTDVLSGANVLTF.